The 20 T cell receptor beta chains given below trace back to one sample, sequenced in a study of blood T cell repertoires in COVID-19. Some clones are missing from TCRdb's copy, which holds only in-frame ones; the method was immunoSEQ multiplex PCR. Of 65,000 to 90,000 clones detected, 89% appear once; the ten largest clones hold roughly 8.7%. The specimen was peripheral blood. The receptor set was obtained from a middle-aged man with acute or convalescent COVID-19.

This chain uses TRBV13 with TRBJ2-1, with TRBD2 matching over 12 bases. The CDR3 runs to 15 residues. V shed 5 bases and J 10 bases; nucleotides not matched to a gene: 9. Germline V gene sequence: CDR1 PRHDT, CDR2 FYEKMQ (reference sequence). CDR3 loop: CASSGSSGGAGEQFF. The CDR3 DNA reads TGTGCCAGCAGCGGATCTAGCGGGGGGGCTGGGGAGCAGTTCTTC.

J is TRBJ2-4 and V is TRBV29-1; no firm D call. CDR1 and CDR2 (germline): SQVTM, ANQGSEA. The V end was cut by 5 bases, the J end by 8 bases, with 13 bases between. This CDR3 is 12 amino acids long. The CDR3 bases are TGCAGCGTTAAGTTTACCGAGGACATTCAGTACTTC. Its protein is CSVKFTEDIQYF.

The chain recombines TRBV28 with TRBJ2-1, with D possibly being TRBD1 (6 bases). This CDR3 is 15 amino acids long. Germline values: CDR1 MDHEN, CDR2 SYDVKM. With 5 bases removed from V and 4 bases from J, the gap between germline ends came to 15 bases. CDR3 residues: CASSPQTGRYNEQFF. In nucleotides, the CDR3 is TGTGCCAGCAGTCCCCAGACAGGACGATACAATGAGCAGTTCTTC.

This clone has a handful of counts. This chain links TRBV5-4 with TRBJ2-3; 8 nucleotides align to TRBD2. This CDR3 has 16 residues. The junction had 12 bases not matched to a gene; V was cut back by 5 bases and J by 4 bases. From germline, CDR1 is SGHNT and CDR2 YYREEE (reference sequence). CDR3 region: CASRYLSRRGADTQYF. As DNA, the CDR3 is TGTGCCAGCAGGTATCTGTCCCGGCGGGGGGCAGATACGCAGTATTTT.

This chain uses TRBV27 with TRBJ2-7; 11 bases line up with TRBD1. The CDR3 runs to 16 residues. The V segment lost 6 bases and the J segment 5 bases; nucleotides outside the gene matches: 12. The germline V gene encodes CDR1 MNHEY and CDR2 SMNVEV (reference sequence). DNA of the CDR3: TGTGCCAGCAGCCGATATGGGACAGGGGGGGCCCACGAGCAGTACTTC. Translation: CASSRYGTGGAHEQYF.

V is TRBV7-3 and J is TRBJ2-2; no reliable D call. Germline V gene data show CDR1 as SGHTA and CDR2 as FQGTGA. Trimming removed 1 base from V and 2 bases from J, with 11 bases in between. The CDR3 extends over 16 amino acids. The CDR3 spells CASSLNLVTNTGELFF. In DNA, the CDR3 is TGTGCCAGCAGCTTAAACCTAGTCACTAACACCGGGGAGCTGTTTTTT.

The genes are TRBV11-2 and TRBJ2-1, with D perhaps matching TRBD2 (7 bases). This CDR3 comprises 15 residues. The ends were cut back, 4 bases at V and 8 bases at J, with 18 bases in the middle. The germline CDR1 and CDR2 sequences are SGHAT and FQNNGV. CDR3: CASSSGGLGIDEQFF. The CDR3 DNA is TGTGCCAGCAGCTCCGGGGGGCTAGGGATCGATGAGCAGTTCTTC.

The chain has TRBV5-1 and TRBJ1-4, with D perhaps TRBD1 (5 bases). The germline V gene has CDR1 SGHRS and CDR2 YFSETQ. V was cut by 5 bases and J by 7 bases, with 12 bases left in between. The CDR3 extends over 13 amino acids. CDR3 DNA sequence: TGCGCCAGCAGGGCGGGGACCGGTGAAAAACTGTTTTTT. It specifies CASRAGTGEKLFF.

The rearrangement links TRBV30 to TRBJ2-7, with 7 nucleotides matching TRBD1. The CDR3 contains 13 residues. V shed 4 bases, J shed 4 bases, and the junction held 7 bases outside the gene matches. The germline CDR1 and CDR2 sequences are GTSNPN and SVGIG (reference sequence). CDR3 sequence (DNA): TGTGCCTGGATGACCGGGACAGCTTACGAGCAGTACTTC. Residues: CAWMTGTAYEQYF. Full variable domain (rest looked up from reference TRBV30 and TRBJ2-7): SQTIHQWPATLVQPVGSPLSLECTVEGTSNPNLYWYRQAAGRGLQLLFYSVGIGQISSEVPQNLSASRPQDRQFILSSKKLLLSDSGFYLCAWMTGTAYEQYFGPGTRLTVT.

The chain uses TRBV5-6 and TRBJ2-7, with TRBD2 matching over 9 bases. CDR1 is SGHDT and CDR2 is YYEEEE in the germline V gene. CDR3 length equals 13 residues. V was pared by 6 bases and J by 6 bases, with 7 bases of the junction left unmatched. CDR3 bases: TGTGCCAGCATCATGCGGGGGGGGCTCGAGCAGTACGTC. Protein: CASIMRGGLEQYV.

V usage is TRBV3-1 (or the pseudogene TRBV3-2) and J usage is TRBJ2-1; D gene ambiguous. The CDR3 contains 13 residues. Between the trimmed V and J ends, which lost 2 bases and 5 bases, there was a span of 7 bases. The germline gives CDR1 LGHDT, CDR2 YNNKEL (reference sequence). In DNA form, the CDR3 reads TGTGCCAGCAGCCAATGGTTAGACAATGAGCAGTTCTTC. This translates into CASSQWLDNEQFF.

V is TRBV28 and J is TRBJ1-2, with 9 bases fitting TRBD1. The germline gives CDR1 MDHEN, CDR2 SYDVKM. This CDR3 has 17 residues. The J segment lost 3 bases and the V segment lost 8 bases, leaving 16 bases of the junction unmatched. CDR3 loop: CASGSPGQGSGDYGYTF. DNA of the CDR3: TGTGCCAGCGGATCGCCCGGACAGGGGTCGGGCGACTATGGCTACACCTTC.

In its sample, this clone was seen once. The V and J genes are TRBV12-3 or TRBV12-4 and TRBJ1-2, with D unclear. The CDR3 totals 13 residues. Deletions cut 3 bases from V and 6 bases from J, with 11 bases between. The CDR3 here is CASSFRRVHGYTF. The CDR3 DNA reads TGTGCCAGCAGTTTTCGGAGGGTCCATGGCTACACCTTC.

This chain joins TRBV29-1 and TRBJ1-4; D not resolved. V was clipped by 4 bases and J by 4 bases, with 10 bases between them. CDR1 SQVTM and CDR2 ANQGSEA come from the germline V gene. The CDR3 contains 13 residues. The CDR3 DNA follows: TGCAGCGTTGGAGGTGCTTATAATGAAAAACTGTTTTTT. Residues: CSVGGAYNEKLFF.

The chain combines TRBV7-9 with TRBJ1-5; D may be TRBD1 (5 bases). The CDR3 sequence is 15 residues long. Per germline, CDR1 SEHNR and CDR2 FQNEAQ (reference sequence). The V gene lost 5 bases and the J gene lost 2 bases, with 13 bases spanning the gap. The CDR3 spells CASSPGVMGNQPQHF. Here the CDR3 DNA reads TGTGCCAGCAGCCCGGGGGTTATGGGCAATCAGCCCCAGCATTTT.

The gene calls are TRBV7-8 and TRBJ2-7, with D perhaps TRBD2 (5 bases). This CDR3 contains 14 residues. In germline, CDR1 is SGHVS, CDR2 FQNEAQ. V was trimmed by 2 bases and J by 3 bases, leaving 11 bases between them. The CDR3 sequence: CASSLTEGGYEQYF. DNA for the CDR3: TGTGCCAGCAGCTTAACAGAAGGAGGCTACGAGCAGTACTTC.

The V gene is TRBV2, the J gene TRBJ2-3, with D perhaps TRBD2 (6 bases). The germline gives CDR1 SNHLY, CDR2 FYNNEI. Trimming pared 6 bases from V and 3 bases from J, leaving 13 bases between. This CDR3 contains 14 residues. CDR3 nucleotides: TGTGCCAGCAGAGCTAGCGCGGGGACAGATACGCAGTATTTT. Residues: CASRASAGTDTQYF.

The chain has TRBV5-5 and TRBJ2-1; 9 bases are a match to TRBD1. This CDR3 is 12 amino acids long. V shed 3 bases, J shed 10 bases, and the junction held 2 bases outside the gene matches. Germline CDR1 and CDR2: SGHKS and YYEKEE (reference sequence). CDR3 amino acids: CASSWTGEEQFF. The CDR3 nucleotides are TGTGCCAGCAGCTGGACAGGGGAGGAGCAGTTCTTC.

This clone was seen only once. This chain's CDR3 is CASTRRPQDGSNQPQHF. CDR3 sequence (DNA): TGTGCCAGCACTCGGAGACCACAGGACGGGAGCAATCAGCCCCAGCATTTT. The chain carries TRBV6-6 and TRBJ1-5, with D possibly TRBD1 on 5 matching bases. Trimming shortened V by 7 bases and J by 1 base, and 20 bases separated the two germline ends. Germline CDR1 is MNHNY and CDR2 is SVGAGI (reference sequence). The CDR3 covers 17 residues.

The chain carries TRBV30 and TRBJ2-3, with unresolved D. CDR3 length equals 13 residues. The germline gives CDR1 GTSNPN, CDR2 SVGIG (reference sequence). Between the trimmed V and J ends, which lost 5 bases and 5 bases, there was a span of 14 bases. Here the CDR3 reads CAWGSRSRDTQYF. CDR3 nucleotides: TGTGCCTGGGGCTCGCGGTCGAGAGATACGCAGTATTTT.